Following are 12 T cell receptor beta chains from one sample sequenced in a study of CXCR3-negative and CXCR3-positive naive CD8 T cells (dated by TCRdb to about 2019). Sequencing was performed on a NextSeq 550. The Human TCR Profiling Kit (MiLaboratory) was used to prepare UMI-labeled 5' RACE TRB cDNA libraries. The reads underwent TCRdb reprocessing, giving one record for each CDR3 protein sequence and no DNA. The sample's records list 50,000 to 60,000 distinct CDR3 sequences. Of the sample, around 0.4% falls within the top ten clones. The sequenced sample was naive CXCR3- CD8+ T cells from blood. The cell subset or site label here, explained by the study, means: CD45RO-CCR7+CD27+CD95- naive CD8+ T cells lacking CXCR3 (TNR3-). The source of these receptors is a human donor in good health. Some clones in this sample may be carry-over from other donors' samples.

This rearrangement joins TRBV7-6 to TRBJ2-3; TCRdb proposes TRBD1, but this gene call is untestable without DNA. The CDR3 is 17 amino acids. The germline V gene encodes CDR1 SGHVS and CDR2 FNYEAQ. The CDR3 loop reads CASSFLDRGGGTDTQYF.

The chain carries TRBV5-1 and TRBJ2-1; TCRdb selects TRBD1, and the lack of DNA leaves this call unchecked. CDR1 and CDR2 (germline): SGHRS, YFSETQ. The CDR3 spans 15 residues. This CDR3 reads CASSGAGTGSYEQFF.

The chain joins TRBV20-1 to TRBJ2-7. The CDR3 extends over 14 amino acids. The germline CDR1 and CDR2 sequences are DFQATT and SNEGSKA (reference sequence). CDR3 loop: CSALIIWASYEQYF.

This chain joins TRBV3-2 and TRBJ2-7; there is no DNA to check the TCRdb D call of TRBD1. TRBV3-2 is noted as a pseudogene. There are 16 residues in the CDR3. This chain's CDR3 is CASSQDRRGVPYEQYF.

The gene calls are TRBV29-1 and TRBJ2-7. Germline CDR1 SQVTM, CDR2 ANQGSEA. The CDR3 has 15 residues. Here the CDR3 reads CSVVEPSTVSYEQYF.

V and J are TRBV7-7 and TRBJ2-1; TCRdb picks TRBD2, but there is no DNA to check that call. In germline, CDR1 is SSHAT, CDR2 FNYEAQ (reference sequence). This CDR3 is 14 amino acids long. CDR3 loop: CASSTLQNYGEQFF.

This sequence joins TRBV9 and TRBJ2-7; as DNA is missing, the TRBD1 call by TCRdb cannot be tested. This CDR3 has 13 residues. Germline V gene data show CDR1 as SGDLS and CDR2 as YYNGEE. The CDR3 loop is CASSETDAYEQYF.

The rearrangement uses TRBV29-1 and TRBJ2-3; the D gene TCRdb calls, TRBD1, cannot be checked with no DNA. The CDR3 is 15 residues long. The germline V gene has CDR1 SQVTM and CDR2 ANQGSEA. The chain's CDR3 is CSVEPAGESTDTQYF.

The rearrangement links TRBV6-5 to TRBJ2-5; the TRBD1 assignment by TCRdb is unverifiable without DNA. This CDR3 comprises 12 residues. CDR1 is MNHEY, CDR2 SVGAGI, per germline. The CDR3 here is CASSGTRETQYF.

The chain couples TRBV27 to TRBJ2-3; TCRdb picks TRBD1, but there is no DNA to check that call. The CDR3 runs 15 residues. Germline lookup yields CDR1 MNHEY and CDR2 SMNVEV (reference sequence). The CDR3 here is CASSPTVEDTDTQYF.

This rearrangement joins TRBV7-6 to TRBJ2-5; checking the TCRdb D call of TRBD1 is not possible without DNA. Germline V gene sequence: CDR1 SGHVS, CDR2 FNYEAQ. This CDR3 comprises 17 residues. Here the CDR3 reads CASSESVGGGGQETQYF.

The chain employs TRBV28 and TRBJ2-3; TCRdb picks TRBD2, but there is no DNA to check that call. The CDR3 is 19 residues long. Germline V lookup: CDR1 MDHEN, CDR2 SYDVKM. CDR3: CASSPLGTSGRSSTDTQYF.